The entry below gives a single T cell receptor beta chain sequence along with its context. Its cognate antigen is unknown. This sample stems from a study of early T cells in non-severe SARS-CoV-2 infection. As for the study in general: The chains were unpaired, and the sequenced material was bulk RNA from unsorted whole blood.

Individual cDNA molecules were tagged with unique molecular identifiers. TCRdb re-called the 5' RACE reads through MiXCR, storing one row per CDR3 protein. The repertoire holds about 64,000 distinct CDR3 sequences, roughly 14% seen once, with around 3.9% in the top ten. Study-wide findings and caveats: VDJdb matching, biased toward anti-spike CD8 responses, missed private and CD4 specificities.

The germline V gene has CDR1 ENHRY and CDR2 SYGVKD. Trimming took 7 bases from V and 6 from J, leaving 24 bases between them. CDR3 length equals 16 residues. The sequencing sample was made of whole blood. The V call is TRBV10-3, the J call TRBJ1-1; possible D gene TRBD1, 5 bases. This TCR was sampled from an adult who was a healthcare worker with PCR-confirmed SARS-CoV-2 infection or an uninfected control (not recorded which). CDR3 in DNA: TGTGCCATCACCCTACTTTCGGGACCCAAATGCCCTGAAGCTTTCTTT. It encodes CAITLLSGPKCPEAFF.